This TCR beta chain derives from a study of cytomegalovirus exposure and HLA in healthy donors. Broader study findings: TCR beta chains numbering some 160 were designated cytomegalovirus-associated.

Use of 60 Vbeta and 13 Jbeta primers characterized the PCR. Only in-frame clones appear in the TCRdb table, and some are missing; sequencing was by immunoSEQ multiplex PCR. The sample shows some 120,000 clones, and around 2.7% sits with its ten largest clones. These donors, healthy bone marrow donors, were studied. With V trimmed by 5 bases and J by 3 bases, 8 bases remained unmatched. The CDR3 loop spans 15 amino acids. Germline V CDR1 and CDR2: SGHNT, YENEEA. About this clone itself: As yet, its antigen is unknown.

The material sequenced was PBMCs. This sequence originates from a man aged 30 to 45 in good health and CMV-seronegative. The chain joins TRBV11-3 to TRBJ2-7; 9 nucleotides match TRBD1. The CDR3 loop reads CASSMGTGPGYEQYF. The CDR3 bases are TGTGCCAGCAGCATGGGGACAGGGCCGGGCTACGAGCAGTACTTC.